What follows are 22 T cell receptor beta chains derived from one specimen sequenced in a study of patients and donors after allogeneic stem cell transplantation. From the RT-PCR reads, TCRdb called clonotypes with MiXCR, one entry per CDR3 protein. The data hold roughly 960,000 distinct CDR3 sequences, with more than 15% observed a single time. Material: blood, either unsorted or a sorted T cell fraction (not recorded which). The origin of the receptors is a human donor who was either an allogeneic HSCT recipient or a stem cell or donor lymphocyte infusion donor (not recorded which). It is not recorded whose cells these are; they may come from a transplant donor.

This clonotype was detected a few times. For the CDR3, the DNA is TGTGCCAGCAGTCCCCGGGACAGGGGTTTCAATGAGCAGTTCTTC. This codes for CASSPRDRGFNEQFF. This chain joins TRBV27 and TRBJ2-1, with 10 positions matching TRBD1. CDR3 size: 15 residues. Trimming took 5 bases from V and 6 from J; bases not matched to a gene: 7. Germline lookup yields CDR1 MNHEY and CDR2 SMNVEV (reference sequence).

The table lists this clonotype with a few counts. The V gene is TRBV7-2, the J gene TRBJ2-2, with D possibly being TRBD2 (5 bases). Trimming took off 5 bases at V and 0 bases at J, with 13 bases between the two ends. The CDR3 totals 16 residues. The germline V gene encodes CDR1 SGHTA and CDR2 FQGNSA. The DNA of the CDR3 is TGTGCCAGCAGCGCTCGGGGAAGTACGAACACCGGGGAGCTGTTTTTT. Amino acids: CASSARGSTNTGELFF.

The sample holds a few counts of this clonotype. The chain combines TRBV12-3 or TRBV12-4 with TRBJ2-2; D is possibly TRBD2 (5 bases). The CDR3 loop spans 16 amino acids. Trimming cost V 5 bases and J 1 base, with 14 bases left between them. This CDR3 is CASSDPAGVNTGELFF. CDR3 DNA: TGTGCCAGCAGTGACCCGGCCGGGGTGAACACCGGGGAGCTGTTTTTT.

The table lists this clonotype with a few counts. V usage is TRBV6-2 or TRBV6-3 and J usage is TRBJ2-7; 10 bases are shared with TRBD1. J was trimmed by 4 bases and V by 1 base; bases with no gene match: 4. The CDR3 runs to 15 residues. Germline lookup yields CDR1 MNHEY and CDR2 SVGEGT. CDR3 residues: CASSYLGQGIYEQYF. For the CDR3, the DNA is TGTGCCAGCAGTTACTTGGGACAGGGGATATACGAGCAGTACTTC.

CDR3 sequence (DNA): TGCAGCGTAGCAAGGGACAGTCAGAACTATGGCTACACCTTC. Residues: CSVARDSQNYGYTF. The rearrangement uses TRBV29-1 and TRBJ1-2; 7 nucleotides line up with TRBD1. The trim removed 6 bases at V and 2 bases at J, leaving 9 bases unmatched. CDR1 and CDR2 (germline): SQVTM, ANQGSEA. CDR3 length: 14 residues.

This clonotype was observed a few times. The chain combines TRBV12-3 or TRBV12-4 with TRBJ2-1; TRBD1 matches at 10 bases. The V segment lost 4 bases and the J segment 6 bases; nucleotides outside the gene matches: 6. This CDR3 comprises 15 residues. The CDR3 loop is CASSWRQGAANEQFF. Written as DNA, the CDR3 is TGTGCCAGCAGTTGGCGACAGGGGGCGGCCAATGAGCAGTTCTTC.

This clonotype was recorded many times. The V and J genes are TRBV12-3 or TRBV12-4 and TRBJ1-1, with D uncertain. Trimming removed 6 bases at V and 1 base at J, with 21 bases between. The CDR3 covers 17 residues. The CDR3: CASRPGEKRVQNTEAFF. CDR3 bases: TGTGCCAGCAGACCAGGAGAGAAGAGGGTACAGAACACTGAAGCTTTCTTT.

The chain combines TRBV4-1 with TRBJ2-3; TRBD1 agrees at 9 bases. The V gene end was trimmed by 4 bases and the J gene end by 2 bases; junction bases not matched to a gene: 10. Germline loops: CDR1 MGHRA, CDR2 YSYEKL. The CDR3 runs 17 residues. For the CDR3, the DNA is TGCGCCAGCAGCCGGACGATGGGACAGGGTTTCACAGATACGCAGTATTTT. Its protein is CASSRTMGQGFTDTQYF.

This clonotype has at least ten counts. V gene TRBV27 combines with J gene TRBJ1-6; D is uncertain. Germline CDR1 and CDR2: MNHEY and SMNVEV (reference sequence). The CDR3 runs to 12 residues. V was pared by 8 bases and J by 6 bases, with 8 bases between. The CDR3 coding sequence is TGTGCCAGCGGCTGGGGTAATTCACCCCTCCACTTT. It is translated as CASGWGNSPLHF.

This clonotype appeared a few times. The chain combines TRBV6-1 with TRBJ1-1, with 10 bases aligning to TRBD1. V lost 8 bases, J lost 6 bases, and 9 bases stayed unmatched. CDR3 length equals 14 residues. The V gene's germline CDR1 is MNHNS and CDR2 SASEGT. This CDR3 reads CASLSGTGAAEAFF. The CDR3 DNA sequence: TGTGCCAGCCTATCCGGGACAGGGGCGGCTGAAGCTTTCTTT.

This clonotype was observed at least ten times. J is TRBJ2-4 and V is TRBV12-3 or TRBV12-4, with D possibly TRBD1 on 6 matching bases. This CDR3 region has 13 residues. V lost 5 bases and J 7 bases, leaving 12 bases between the germline ends. The DNA of the CDR3 is TGTGCCAGCAGTGTCGCAGGGGTGAACATTCAGTACTTC. This gives the protein CASSVAGVNIQYF.

The chain uses TRBV5-1 and TRBJ1-2; D possibly corresponds to TRBD1 (5 bases). The V end lost 0 bases, the J end lost 5 bases, and 17 bases lay between the germline ends. Germline V gene lookup returns CDR1 SGHRS and CDR2 YFSETQ. This CDR3 is built from 16 residues. CDR3 region: CASSLGFPGRDYGYTF. CDR3 nucleotide sequence: TGCGCCAGCAGCTTGGGGTTCCCGGGCAGGGATTATGGCTACACCTTC. The whole variable domain, remainder taken from reference TRBV5-1 and TRBJ1-2, is KAGVTQTPRYLIKTRGQQVTLSCSPISGHRSVSWYQQTPGQGLQFLFEYFSETQRNKGNFPGRFSGRQFSNSRSEMNVSTLELGDSALYLCASSLGFPGRDYGYTFGSGTRLTVV.

The chain has TRBV12-3 or TRBV12-4 and TRBJ1-5, with no clear D. Trimming pared 4 bases from V and 2 bases from J, leaving 9 bases between. The CDR3 runs 14 residues. The CDR3: CASSWAGGNQPQHF. CDR3 DNA: TGTGCCAGCAGTTGGGCGGGAGGCAATCAGCCCCAGCATTTT.

The V and J genes are TRBV20-1 and TRBJ2-3; D is unclear. This CDR3 is built from 15 residues. V lost 6 bases and J 4 bases, leaving 20 bases between the germline ends. The V gene's germline CDR1 is DFQATT and CDR2 SNEGSKA (reference sequence). The CDR3 here is CSARNPQISADTQYF. DNA for the CDR3: TGCAGTGCCAGAAATCCCCAGATATCAGCAGATACGCAGTATTTT.

J is TRBJ1-2 and V is TRBV6-1, with 10 bases matching TRBD1. After removal of 7 bases from V and 8 bases from J, the junction contained 10 bases not matched to a gene. In germline, CDR1 is MNHNS, CDR2 SASEGT. The CDR3 has 14 amino acids. CDR3 in DNA: TGTGCCAGCACCCCCCGACAGGGGGCTAACGGCTACACCTTC. This encodes CASTPRQGANGYTF.

This clonotype was seen more than once but under ten times. This chain connects TRBV9 to TRBJ1-5, with D possibly TRBD1 on 5 matching bases. The germline V gene has CDR1 SGDLS and CDR2 YYNGEE. This CDR3 has 15 amino acids. Between the trimmed V and J ends, which lost 2 bases and 6 bases, there was a span of 15 bases. The CDR3 here is CASSVSPKGIQPQHF. CDR3 DNA: TGTGCCAGCAGCGTCAGCCCAAAGGGGATTCAGCCCCAGCATTTT.

The chain employs TRBV5-1 and TRBJ2-3; the match to TRBD2 covers 15 bases. There are 19 residues in the CDR3. Germline CDR1 is SGHRS and CDR2 is YFSETQ. V shed 4 bases and J 0 bases; nucleotides not matched to a gene: 9. CDR3 nucleotides: TGCGCCAGCAGCCACGGGACTAGCGGGGGGCCTACTAGCACAGATACGCAGTATTTT. This gives the protein CASSHGTSGGPTSTDTQYF.

This clonotype was detected many times. The genes are TRBV4-2 and TRBJ2-7, with 14 bases fitting TRBD2. Per germline, CDR1 LGHNA and CDR2 YNFKEQ. The V and J ends lost 1 base and 3 bases, in that order; junction bases with no gene match: 2. The CDR3 is made up of 16 amino acids. This CDR3 reads CASSQGGTSGSYEQYF. CDR3 sequence (DNA): TGTGCCAGCAGCCAAGGGGGGACTAGCGGGAGCTACGAGCAGTACTTC.

The chain has TRBV12-3 or TRBV12-4 and TRBJ2-2; D is perhaps TRBD2 (6 bases). The CDR3 has 14 amino acids. With 6 bases removed from V and 5 bases from J, the gap between germline ends came to 13 bases. The CDR3 here is CASRTRSGTGELFF. CDR3 nucleotide sequence: TGTGCCAGCAGAACCCGTAGCGGTACCGGGGAGCTGTTTTTT.

V and J are TRBV6-1 and TRBJ2-7; 14 nucleotides align to TRBD2. CDR3 size: 16 residues. Germline assignment: CDR1 MNHNS and CDR2 SASEGT. After removal of 6 bases from V and 8 bases from J, the junction contained 12 bases not matched to a gene. The CDR3 DNA follows: TGTGCCAGCAGGACTTCAGGGGGACTAGCGGGGGACCAGCAGTACTTC. It specifies CASRTSGGLAGDQQYF.

The rearrangement links TRBV7-6 to TRBJ1-2, with D unclear. Trimming removed 0 bases at V and 4 bases at J, with 6 bases between. This CDR3 region has 13 residues. Per germline, CDR1 SGHVS and CDR2 FNYEAQ. CDR3: CASSLATGYGYTF. CDR3 in DNA: TGTGCCAGCAGCTTAGCGACCGGCTATGGCTACACCTTC.

The genes are TRBV7-6 and TRBJ2-2, with 9 bases that match TRBD2. The CDR3 spans 16 residues. The V segment lost 5 bases and the J segment 2 bases; nucleotides outside the gene matches: 6. Germline loops: CDR1 SGHVS, CDR2 FNYEAQ. CDR3 DNA: TGTGCCAGCAGCCACGGACTAGCGACAAACACCGGGGAGCTGTTTTTT. It is translated as CASSHGLATNTGELFF.